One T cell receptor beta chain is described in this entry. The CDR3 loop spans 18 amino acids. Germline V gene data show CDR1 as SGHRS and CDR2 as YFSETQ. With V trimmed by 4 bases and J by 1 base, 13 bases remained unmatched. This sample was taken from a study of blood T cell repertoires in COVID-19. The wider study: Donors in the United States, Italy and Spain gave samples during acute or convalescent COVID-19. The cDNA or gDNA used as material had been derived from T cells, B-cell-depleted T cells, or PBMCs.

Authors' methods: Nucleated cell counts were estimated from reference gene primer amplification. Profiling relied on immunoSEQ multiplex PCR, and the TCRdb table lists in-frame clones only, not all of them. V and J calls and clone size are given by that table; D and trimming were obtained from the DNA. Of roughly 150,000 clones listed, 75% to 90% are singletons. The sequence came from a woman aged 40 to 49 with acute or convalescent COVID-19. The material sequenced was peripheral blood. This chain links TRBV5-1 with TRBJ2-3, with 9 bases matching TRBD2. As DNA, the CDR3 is TGCGCCAGCAGCCGCCTCATCCGCGGGAGGGAGCGCACAGATACGCAGTATTTT. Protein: CASSRLIRGRERTDTQYF.